One sample yielded the 5 T cell receptor beta chains listed below, sequenced in a study of blood T cell repertoires in COVID-19. Here immunoSEQ multiplex PCR was the method, and the copy in TCRdb shows in-frame clones only, minus some. The repertoire includes some 160,000 clones, 65% to 85% of them detected once, and around 8.7% sits in the top ten. The sample was peripheral blood. Receptor source: a middle-aged man with active or convalescent COVID-19.

V usage is TRBV29-1 and J usage is TRBJ2-1, with TRBD2 identical over 9 bases. The junction had 9 bases not matched to a gene; V was cut back by 5 bases and J by 4 bases. The CDR3 totals 15 residues. The germline V gene has CDR1 SQVTM and CDR2 ANQGSEA. The CDR3 loop is CSVLSSGGFYNEQFF. Here the CDR3 DNA reads TGCAGCGTTCTTAGTAGCGGGGGATTTTACAATGAGCAGTTCTTC.

The CDR3 DNA follows: TGCGCCAGCAGCCAAGGCATGATTTTTAGGAGCTCCTACGAGCAGTACTTC. Encoded protein: CASSQGMIFRSSYEQYF. The rearrangement uses TRBV4-1 and TRBJ2-7; D uncertain. The CDR3 totals 17 residues. Germline values: CDR1 MGHRA, CDR2 YSYEKL. The ends were cut back, 1 base at V and 0 bases at J, with 16 bases in the middle.

This sequence joins TRBV6-5 and TRBJ2-7; 7 nucleotides match TRBD2. This CDR3 has 15 amino acids. CDR1 and CDR2 (germline): MNHEY, SVGAGI. Trimming at V came to 6 bases and at J to 3 bases, leaving 11 bases not matched to a gene. The CDR3 protein is CASRTGLSVVYEQYF. The CDR3 nucleotides are TGTGCCAGCAGGACGGGACTATCCGTCGTCTACGAGCAGTACTTC.

The rearrangement links TRBV19 to TRBJ1-1, with 11 positions matching TRBD1. The CDR3 is made up of 16 amino acids. Germline-derived CDR1 and CDR2 are LNHDA and SQIVND (reference sequence). V dropped 4 bases and J dropped 4; count of bases not matched to a gene: 8. CDR3 sequence reads: CASSNQRGTGGTEAFF. Here the CDR3 DNA reads TGTGCCAGTAGTAATCAAAGGGGGACAGGGGGCACTGAAGCTTTCTTT.

This chain connects TRBV7-9 to TRBJ2-7; 11 positions agree with TRBD2. Germline CDR1 is SEHNR and CDR2 is FQNEAQ (reference sequence). V was pared by 5 bases and J by 6 bases, with 6 bases of the junction left unmatched. This CDR3 has 14 amino acids. The DNA of the CDR3 is TGTGCCAGCAGCCGACTAGCGGGACTCGGCGAGCAGTACTTC. This sequence encodes CASSRLAGLGEQYF.